The clone carrying this T cell receptor (beta chain) turned up a few times. Its antigen is not known. This CDR3 contains 15 residues. The junction had 7 bases not matched to a gene; V was cut back by 2 bases and J by 5 bases. Looked up from germline, CDR1 is SGHNT and CDR2 is YYREEE (reference sequence). Both 60 Vbeta primers and 13 Jbeta primers went into the PCR. Measured with immunoSEQ multiplex PCR; TCRdb has only the in-frame clones, and not every one. This table holds roughly 100,000 clones, less than 85% found once. The sample comes from a study of cytomegalovirus exposure and HLA in healthy donors. Study overall: Within an early data release were about 90 million unique TCRs drawn from HLA-typed donors. The study's findings and limits: After further analysis at a later stage, roughly 16,000 TCR beta sequences were associated with HLA alleles at 0.05 false discovery rate. While the bulk of TCR sequences proved rare, some public TCRs turned up in many donors.

The chain employs TRBV5-4 and TRBJ2-5; 9 bases align to TRBD2. Sequenced input: PBMCs. The sequence came from a man aged 35-49 years in good health and CMV-seropositive. Here the CDR3 DNA reads TGTGCCAGCAGCTTATCCTTAGCGGGAGTGGAGACCCAGTACTTC. This sequence encodes CASSLSLAGVETQYF.